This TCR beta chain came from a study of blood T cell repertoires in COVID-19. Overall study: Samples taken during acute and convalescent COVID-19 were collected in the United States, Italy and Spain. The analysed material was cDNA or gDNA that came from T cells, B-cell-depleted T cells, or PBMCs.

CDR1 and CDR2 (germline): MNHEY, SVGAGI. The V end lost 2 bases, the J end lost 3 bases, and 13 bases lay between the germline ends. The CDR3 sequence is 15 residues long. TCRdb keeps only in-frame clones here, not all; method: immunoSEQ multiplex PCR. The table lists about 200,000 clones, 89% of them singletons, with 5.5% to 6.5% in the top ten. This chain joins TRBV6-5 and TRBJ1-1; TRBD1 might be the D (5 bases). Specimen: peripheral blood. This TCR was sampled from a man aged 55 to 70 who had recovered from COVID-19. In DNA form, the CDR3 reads TGTGCCAGCAGTTACGGCAGGGCCGCACACACTGAAGCTTTCTTT. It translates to CASSYGRAAHTEAFF.